This T cell receptor beta chain was obtained from a study of CD8 T cells in ankylosing spondylitis. Study-level results: The study looked at matched synovial fluid samples from ankylosing spondylitis patients. Disease-linked clones were reported to be significantly enriched there.

Per the germline V gene, CDR1 is DFQATT and CDR2 is SNEGSKA (reference sequence). The CDR3 has 16 amino acids. Trimming shortened V by 0 bases and J by 2 bases, and 16 bases separated the two germline ends. With respect to this clonotype: Its specificity is unknown.

Quantitative 5'-RACE with molecular barcodes was used to make the TCR beta libraries. TCRdb fed the 5' RACE reads into MiXCR, producing one record per CDR3 protein. The sample holds 150,000 to 200,000 distinct CDR3 sequences; under 35% are singletons and the top ten take about 5.5%. The specimen sequenced was synovial fluid, either unsorted or a sorted T cell fraction (not recorded which). The receptor was derived from a male donor with ankylosing spondylitis. The chain combines TRBV20-1 with TRBJ2-5; TRBD2 is a possible D gene (6 bases). The CDR3 region has the DNA TGCAGTGCTAGAGATACTCGGCGGGGAAAACAAGAGACCCAGTACTTC. Translated: CSARDTRRGKQETQYF.